Here is one TCR beta chain with its context. This clonotype was observed a few times. No cognate antigen has been identified for it. Base qualities are not provided; no much larger clone lies one nucleotide away. What the treatment or condition label conveys for this sample: in vitro stimulation with specific CMV peptide epitopes to enrich CMV-specific T cells. This entry is derived from a study of T cell repertoires in cytomegalovirus infection (dated by TCRdb to between 2017 and 2020). In terms of the full investigation: Alongside well-studied HLA-B-restricted epitopes, the peptide stimulations were aimed at recently identified HLA-C-restricted CMV epitopes, whose presentation resists viral immunomodulation. Donor HLA type was relevant to the analysis, as public TCR beta signatures indicated carriage of CMV infection together with the matching HLA type.

Overall results and qualifications from the work: The ex vivo response was dominated by HLA-C-restricted CMV-specific TCR beta clonotypes, which also provided the single most frequent clonotype in two of eight donors. Cumulative frequency of public TCR beta family members discriminated carriers of CMV infection plus the relevant HLA type in this cohort and an independent 352-donor cohort.

The sequencing machine was an Illumina HiSeq 1500. The raw public data were reprocessed by TCRdb itself: fastp quality trimming at Q25, MiXCR clonotype calling, in-frame beta chains only. Entries that share a CDR3 protein sequence are merged under the most common genes and DNA. The sample profile shows about 920,000 distinct CDR3 sequences; roughly 31% of them were found once. The ten most abundant clones make up under 15% of the sample. The germline V gene sets CDR1 to MDHEN and CDR2 to SYDVKM. Inclusive of the bounding cysteine and phenylalanine, the CDR3 is 16 residues long. The CDR3 DNA has 48 bases and is translated from base 1. V and J are truncated by 2 bases and 6 bases respectively, leaving an intervening sequence of 19 bases.

Recombination joined TRBV28 with TRBJ1-2; the D gene is perhaps TRBD1, on 6 matching bases. This clonotype was sampled from a human donor in good health (CMV status not recorded). Some clones in this sample may be carry-over from other donors' samples. Material: cultured CD8+ T cells from PBMCs, obtained from culture after CMV antigen stimulation. The CDR3 has the sequence CASSLGQPVLGDGYTF. The base sequence is TGTGCCAGCAGTTTAGGACAGCCAGTCCTAGGGGATGGCTACACCTTC.